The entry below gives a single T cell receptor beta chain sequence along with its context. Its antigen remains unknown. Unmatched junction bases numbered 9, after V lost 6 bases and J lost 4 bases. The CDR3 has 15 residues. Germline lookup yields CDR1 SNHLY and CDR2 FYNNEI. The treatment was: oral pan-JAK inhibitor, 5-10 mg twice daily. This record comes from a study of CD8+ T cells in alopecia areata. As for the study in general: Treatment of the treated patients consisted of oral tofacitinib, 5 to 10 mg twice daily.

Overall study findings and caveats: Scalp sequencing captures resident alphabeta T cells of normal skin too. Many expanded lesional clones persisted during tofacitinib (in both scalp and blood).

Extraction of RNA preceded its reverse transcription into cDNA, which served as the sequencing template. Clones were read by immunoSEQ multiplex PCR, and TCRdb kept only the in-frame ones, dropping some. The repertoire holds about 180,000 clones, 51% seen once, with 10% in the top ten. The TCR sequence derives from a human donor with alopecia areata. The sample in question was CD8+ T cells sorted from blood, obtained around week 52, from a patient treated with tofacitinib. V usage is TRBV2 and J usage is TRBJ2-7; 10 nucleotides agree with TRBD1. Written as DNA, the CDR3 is TGTGCCAGCAGAGCCCGGGACAGGGGACGATACGAGCAGTACTTC. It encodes CASRARDRGRYEQYF.